The 13 T cell receptor beta chains below were found in one sample sequenced in a study of siplizumab effects on memory and regulatory T cells. Only in-frame clones appear in the TCRdb table, and some are missing; sequencing was by immunoSEQ multiplex PCR. This table has tens of thousands of clones, around 90% appearing once. Material for sequencing was Tregs sorted from blood. Receptors were obtained from a human donor in good health.

This clone was observed a handful of times. The chain uses TRBV28 and TRBJ2-3; 7 nucleotides line up with TRBD2. V gave up 6 bases and J gave up 3 bases; unmatched junction bases: 12. CDR3 length equals 16 residues. Germline V gene data show CDR1 as MDHEN and CDR2 as SYDVKM. The CDR3 coding sequence is TGTGCCAGCAGCCCCTACTTCGGCGGGAGAACAGATACGCAGTATTTT. Encoded protein: CASSPYFGGRTDTQYF.

The chain links TRBV10-3 to TRBJ2-5, with D perhaps TRBD2 (5 bases). The germline CDR1 and CDR2 sequences are ENHRY and SYGVKD. The CDR3 runs 13 residues. V lost 5 bases and J 1 base, leaving 8 bases between the germline ends. DNA of the CDR3: TGTGCCATCAGTAGCGGAACCCAAGAGACCCAGTACTTC. It is translated as CAISSGTQETQYF.

The chain carries TRBV7-9 and TRBJ2-7; no firm D call. CDR1 SEHNR and CDR2 FQNEAQ come from the germline V gene (reference sequence). V lost 1 base and J lost 5, with 3 bases in between. This CDR3 region has 11 residues. CDR3 loop: CASSLEHEQYF. CDR3 sequence (DNA): TGTGCCAGCAGCTTAGAGCACGAGCAGTACTTC.

This clone was seen just once. J is TRBJ2-1 and V is TRBV7-3; 13 bases align to TRBD2. Germline trimming cut 1 base from V and 11 bases from J; bases unmatched to any gene: 11. Germline values: CDR1 SGHTA, CDR2 FQGTGA. The CDR3 covers 17 residues. CDR3 bases: TGTGCCAGCAGCTTAAACCCCCAAACTAGCGGGAGGGGTAAGCAGTTCTTC. It encodes CASSLNPQTSGRGKQFF.

The DNA for the CDR3 is TGTGCCAGCAGTTTAAAATGGGGTCGGAGGACAGATACGCAGTATTTT. It specifies CASSLKWGRRTDTQYF. This chain uses TRBV27 with TRBJ2-3; tentative D call: TRBD2 (5 bases). The V gene lost 2 bases and the J gene lost 3 bases, with 15 bases spanning the gap. The CDR3 runs 16 residues. CDR1 and CDR2 (germline): MNHEY, SMNVEV (reference sequence).

This clone was seen once. V gene TRBV2 combines with J gene TRBJ2-3; no reliable D call. V was clipped by 2 bases and J by 4 bases, with 16 bases between them. Germline assignment: CDR1 SNHLY and CDR2 FYNNEI. The CDR3 contains 16 residues. The DNA for the CDR3 is TGTGCCAGCAGTGAACTCCCCGGAAAAATCGCAGATACGCAGTATTTT. As protein: CASSELPGKIADTQYF.

The J gene is TRBJ2-3, the V gene TRBV9, with 10 bases that match TRBD2. In germline, CDR1 is SGDLS, CDR2 YYNGEE. The junction had 5 bases not matched to a gene; V was cut back by 3 bases and J by 4 bases. The CDR3 consists of 15 residues. CDR3 sequence reads: CASSGGLAWADTQYF. The CDR3 bases are TGTGCCAGCAGCGGGGGACTAGCGTGGGCAGATACGCAGTATTTT. Full variable domain (rest looked up from reference TRBV9 and TRBJ2-3): DSGVTQTPKHLITATGQRVTLRCSPRSGDLSVYWYQQSLDQGLQFLIQYYNGEERAKGNILERFSAQQFPDLHSELNLSSLELGDSALYFCASSGGLAWADTQYFGPGTRLTVL.

The chain has TRBV4-1 and TRBJ2-5; D gene unclear. The V gene lost 0 bases and the J gene lost 1 base, with 9 bases spanning the gap. Germline-derived CDR1 and CDR2 are MGHRA and YSYEKL. CDR3 size: 15 residues. The CDR3 here is CASSQERRIQETQYF. DNA for the CDR3: TGCGCCAGCAGCCAAGAAAGGCGGATCCAAGAGACCCAGTACTTC.

The chain uses TRBV15 and TRBJ1-1; D is undetermined. The germline V and J ends were trimmed by 1 base and 5 bases, with 11 bases remaining between them. Germline assignment: CDR1 LNHNV and CDR2 YYDKDF (reference sequence). The CDR3 covers 14 residues. In DNA, the CDR3 is TGTGCCACCAGCAGAGGGCCTCGGGGAACTGAAGCTTTCTTT. Its protein product is CATSRGPRGTEAFF. Full variable domain (outside the CDR3, taken from reference TRBV15 and TRBJ1-1): DAMVIQNPRYQVTQFGKPVTLSCSQTLNHNVMYWYQQKSSQAPKLLFHYYDKDFNNEADTPDNFQSRRPNTSFCFLDIRSPGLGDTAMYLCATSRGPRGTEAFFGQGTRLTVV.

This clone was counted between two and nine times. V gene TRBV12-5 combines with J gene TRBJ1-5; perhaps TRBD1 as D (6 bases). Germline CDR1 reads LGHNT; CDR2 reads FRNRAP. Trimming shortened V by 1 base and J by 0 bases, and 13 bases separated the two germline ends. The CDR3 is made up of 17 amino acids. CDR3 bases: TGTGCTAGTGGTTTGGACCTGGGGGGGCGTAGCAATCAGCCCCAGCATTTT. Encoded protein: CASGLDLGGRSNQPQHF.

This clone was counted once. J is TRBJ2-7 and V is TRBV27; 13 nucleotides line up with TRBD2. The V segment lost 4 bases and the J segment 4 bases; nucleotides outside the gene matches: 7. Germline CDR1 is MNHEY and CDR2 is SMNVEV (reference sequence). The CDR3 contains 16 residues. The CDR3 DNA is TGTGCCAGCAGTTCCTGGACTAGCGGGAGTTTGTACGAGCAGTACTTC. This codes for CASSSWTSGSLYEQYF.

The chain recombines TRBV6-6 with TRBJ2-6; D is uncertain. The CDR3 has 13 amino acids. Trimming shortened V by 7 bases and J by 2 bases, and 6 bases separated the two germline ends. Germline CDR1 MNHNY, CDR2 SVGAGI (reference sequence). Written as DNA, the CDR3 is TGTGCCAGCACAGAAACTGGGGCCAACGTCCTGACTTTC. Amino acids: CASTETGANVLTF.

This sequence joins TRBV18 and TRBJ2-3; tentatively, D is TRBD2 (5 bases). Germline-derived CDR1 and CDR2 are KGHSH and LQKENI. This CDR3 region has 11 residues. Trimming stripped 6 bases from V and 6 bases from J, with 7 bases between. This CDR3 reads CASSIADTQYF. Here the CDR3 DNA reads TGTGCCAGCTCCATAGCGGATACGCAGTATTTT.